The rows below give T cell receptor beta chains drawn from one sample of a study of shared clonotypes between healthy human individuals. Data came from immunoSEQ multiplex PCR; TCRdb stores just in-frame clones and leaves some out. The sample yields approximately 1,500,000 clones, over 95% seen once. The sequencing sample was made of naive CD4+ T cells sorted from blood. The receptors shown here come from a young man in good health. The CDR3 runs from the conserved cysteine through the conserved F or W. A D gene is named only where the DNA matches it firmly. The size of a clone is reported for some rows only, either as once, few or many, or as a class for expanded clones.

J gene: TRBJ1-3
D gene: .
V gene: TRBV7-2
clone size: once
CDR3 DNA: TGTGCCAGCAGCCCCTCCGGGGCGGATGGAAACACCATATATTTT
CDR3 protein: CASSPSGADGNTIYF

J gene: TRBJ2-1
D gene: .
V gene: TRBV4-1
clone size: .
CDR3 DNA: TGCGCCAGCAGCCCCGACCGGCTGGGTTACAATGAGCAGTTCTTC
CDR3 protein: CASSPDRLGYNEQFF

J gene: TRBJ2-7
D gene: .
V gene: TRBV11-2
clone size: .
CDR3 DNA: TGTGCCAGCAGCCCCCGGACGGGCTACGAGCAGTACTTC
CDR3 protein: CASSPRTGYEQYF

J gene: TRBJ2-2
D gene: .
V gene: TRBV7-3
clone size: once
CDR3 DNA: TGTGCCAGCAGCTTAGGTGGGACGGACACCGGGGAGCTGTTTTTT
CDR3 protein: CASSLGGTDTGELFF

J gene: TRBJ2-7
D gene: .
V gene: TRBV9
clone size: .
CDR3 DNA: TGTGCCAGCAGCGCGAGCGGACAGATCTCCTACGAGCAGTACTTC
CDR3 protein: CASSASGQISYEQYF

J gene: TRBJ2-1
D gene: .
V gene: TRBV6-1
clone size: .
CDR3 DNA: TGTGCCACGTTGATGGAGCAATTCTACAATGAGCAGTTCTTC
CDR3 protein: CATLMEQFYNEQFF

J gene: TRBJ2-5
D gene: .
V gene: TRBV5-1
clone size: .
CDR3 DNA: TGCGCCAGCAGCTTCGAGGGAGGCCAGACCCAGTACTTC
CDR3 protein: CASSFEGGQTQYF

J gene: TRBJ1-4
D gene: TRBD1
V gene: TRBV6-4
clone size: .
CDR3 DNA: TGTGCCAGCAGTGACGGGACAGCCCCTACTTCTAATGAAAAACTGTTTTTT
CDR3 protein: CASSDGTAPTSNEKLFF

J gene: TRBJ2-2
D gene: TRBD2
V gene: TRBV5-1
clone size: .
CDR3 DNA: TGCGCCAGCAGCAGTGGCCCGGCGGGAGGGCCCGGGGAGCTGTTTTTT
CDR3 protein: CASSSGPAGGPGELFF

J gene: TRBJ1-4
D gene: .
V gene: TRBV7-9
clone size: .
CDR3 DNA: TGTGCCAGCAGCCCGGGGGGGGATGCTGAAAAACTGTTTTTT
CDR3 protein: CASSPGGDAEKLFF

J gene: TRBJ2-6
D gene: .
V gene: TRBV19
clone size: .
CDR3 DNA: TGTGCCAGTAGTATAGGGACCAACGTCCTGACTTTC
CDR3 protein: CASSIGTNVLTF

J gene: TRBJ2-5
D gene: .
V gene: TRBV15
clone size: .
CDR3 DNA: TGTGCCACCAGCAGAGAGGCTAGGACGACCCAGTACTTC
CDR3 protein: CATSREARTTQYF

J gene: TRBJ1-2
D gene: TRBD1
V gene: TRBV27
clone size: .
CDR3 DNA: TGTGCCAGCAGTTGGACAGGGAGCTATGGCTACACCTTC
CDR3 protein: CASSWTGSYGYTF

J gene: TRBJ2-1
D gene: .
V gene: TRBV28
clone size: .
CDR3 DNA: TGTGCCAGCAGGGATAGGAATGAGCAGTTCTTC
CDR3 protein: CASRDRNEQFF

J gene: TRBJ2-7
D gene: .
V gene: TRBV6-6
clone size: .
CDR3 DNA: TGTGCCAGCAGTAGACAGGCTTCGTACGAGCAGTACTTC
CDR3 protein: CASSRQASYEQYF

J gene: TRBJ1-5
D gene: .
V gene: TRBV6-1
clone size: once
CDR3 DNA: TGTGCCAGCAGTGCATTGGGGAGCAATCAGCCCCAGCATTTT
CDR3 protein: CASSALGSNQPQHF

J gene: TRBJ2-1
D gene: .
V gene: TRBV6-1
clone size: .
CDR3 DNA: TGTGCCAGCAGTGAAGCGCACGGCGCAGCGCGTAACAATGAGCAGTTCTTC
CDR3 protein: CASSEAHGAARNNEQFF

J gene: TRBJ2-3
D gene: TRBD1
V gene: TRBV5-6
clone size: .
CDR3 DNA: TGTGCCAGCAGCCTAGGGACAGGGGACACAGATACGCAGTATTTT
CDR3 protein: CASSLGTGDTDTQYF

J gene: TRBJ2-7
D gene: .
V gene: TRBV2
clone size: .
CDR3 DNA: TGTGCCAGCTGCCCCCGGGACCTAGGCGAGCAGTACTTC
CDR3 protein: CASCPRDLGEQYF

J gene: TRBJ2-1
D gene: TRBD2
V gene: TRBV7-2
clone size: .
CDR3 DNA: TGTGCCAGCAGCTCCGGACTAGCGGGAGGATCAACCTACAATGAGCAGTTCTTC
CDR3 protein: CASSSGLAGGSTYNEQFF

J gene: TRBJ2-7
D gene: .
V gene: TRBV7-6
clone size: .
CDR3 DNA: TGTGCCACCAGCTTAATTGGTGAGGTAGGCCGCTACCTCTACGAGCAGTACTTC
CDR3 protein: CATSLIGEVGRYLYEQYF

J gene: TRBJ2-2
D gene: .
V gene: TRBV18
clone size: once
CDR3 DNA: TGTGCCAGCTCACCACCGTATCCTGCGAACACCGGGGAGCTGTTTTTT
CDR3 protein: CASSPPYPANTGELFF

J gene: TRBJ2-7
D gene: .
V gene: TRBV5-1
clone size: .
CDR3 DNA: TGCGCCAGCAGCTTGCTACAGGGTGGCAACGAGCAGTACTTC
CDR3 protein: CASSLLQGGNEQYF

J gene: TRBJ1-2
D gene: .
V gene: TRBV6-5
clone size: .
CDR3 DNA: TGTGCCAGCAGTTACAGGGACACTTCCCCCCGTCGAGGCTACACCTTC
CDR3 protein: CASSYRDTSPRRGYTF

J gene: TRBJ1-4
D gene: .
V gene: TRBV2
clone size: once
CDR3 DNA: TGTGCCAGCAGTGAAGCGAGGGGGGCGGTGAAACTGTTTTTT
CDR3 protein: CASSEARGAVKLFF

J gene: TRBJ2-1
D gene: TRBD2
V gene: TRBV9
clone size: .
CDR3 DNA: TGTGCCAGCAGCGCCAGACTAGCGGGAGGGCAGGGTGAGCAGTTCTTC
CDR3 protein: CASSARLAGGQGEQFF

J gene: TRBJ2-2
D gene: .
V gene: TRBV5-1
clone size: .
CDR3 DNA: TGCGCCAGCAGCTTGCCCAGGGACAACACCGGGGAGCTGTTTTTT
CDR3 protein: CASSLPRDNTGELFF

J gene: TRBJ2-7
D gene: TRBD2
V gene: TRBV11-3
clone size: .
CDR3 DNA: TGTGCCAGCAGCGCCGTCGGGACTAGCGCCGAGCAGTACTTC
CDR3 protein: CASSAVGTSAEQYF

J gene: TRBJ2-1
D gene: TRBD1
V gene: TRBV27
clone size: .
CDR3 DNA: TGTGCCAGCAGTTTACTTTCGGGACAGCACTACAATGAGCAGTTCTTC
CDR3 protein: CASSLLSGQHYNEQFF

J gene: TRBJ2-2
D gene: .
V gene: TRBV28
clone size: once
CDR3 DNA: TGTGCCAGCAGTTCCGGGTCCACCGGGGAGCTGTTTTTT
CDR3 protein: CASSSGSTGELFF

J gene: TRBJ2-2
D gene: .
V gene: TRBV18
clone size: .
CDR3 DNA: TGTGCCAGCTCACCCCAGCGTCAGAGTTGGCCCGCCGGGGAGCTGTTTTTT
CDR3 protein: CASSPQRQSWPAGELFF

J gene: TRBJ2-3
D gene: .
V gene: TRBV30
clone size: once
CDR3 DNA: TGTGCCCATGTAAACTTCGATACGCAGTATTTT
CDR3 protein: CAHVNFDTQYF

J gene: TRBJ2-5
D gene: TRBD2
V gene: TRBV2
clone size: .
CDR3 DNA: TGTGCCAGCATCCCCGGGACTAGTCAAGAGACCCAGTACTTC
CDR3 protein: CASIPGTSQETQYF

J gene: TRBJ1-4
D gene: .
V gene: TRBV4-3
clone size: .
CDR3 DNA: TGCGCCAGCAGCCAAGATTGGAGACAAGATAGTGAAAAACTGTTTTTT
CDR3 protein: CASSQDWRQDSEKLFF

J gene: TRBJ1-4
D gene: .
V gene: TRBV25-1
clone size: .
CDR3 DNA: TGTGCCAGCAGTGAAGGTCGACAGGCTCGGGGGTTCAATGAAAAACTGTTTTTT
CDR3 protein: CASSEGRQARGFNEKLFF

J gene: TRBJ2-1
D gene: TRBD2
V gene: TRBV9
clone size: .
CDR3 DNA: TGTGCCAGCAGCTTCCAGCGGGAGCAATACAATGAGCAGTTCTTC
CDR3 protein: CASSFQREQYNEQFF

J gene: TRBJ2-2
D gene: .
V gene: TRBV7-9
clone size: .
CDR3 DNA: TGTGCCAGCTTGGAAGGGGGCACCGGGGAGCTGTTTTTT
CDR3 protein: CASLEGGTGELFF

J gene: TRBJ1-3
D gene: .
V gene: TRBV30
clone size: .
CDR3 DNA: TGTGCCTGGAGTGTAAATACCCAGGTAAACACCATATATTTT
CDR3 protein: CAWSVNTQVNTIYF

J gene: TRBJ2-1
D gene: TRBD1
V gene: TRBV5-1
clone size: .
CDR3 DNA: TGCGCCAGCAGCTTGTACACCGGGACAGGGCAAGCCTACAATGAGCAGTTCTTC
CDR3 protein: CASSLYTGTGQAYNEQFF

J gene: TRBJ2-7
D gene: .
V gene: TRBV2
clone size: .
CDR3 DNA: TGTGCCAGCAGGGGAAGCGAGAGCTCCTACGAGCAGTACTTC
CDR3 protein: CASRGSESSYEQYF

J gene: TRBJ2-4
D gene: .
V gene: TRBV29-1
clone size: .
CDR3 DNA: TGCAGCGCCTCAAGAGCCAAAAACATTCAGTACTTC
CDR3 protein: CSASRAKNIQYF

J gene: TRBJ1-1
D gene: TRBD1
V gene: TRBV9
clone size: .
CDR3 DNA: TGTGCCAGCAGCCTTAGAGAGGACAGGGTAGGGGGCACTGAAGCTTTCTTT
CDR3 protein: CASSLREDRVGGTEAFF

J gene: TRBJ2-3
D gene: .
V gene: TRBV10-3
clone size: .
CDR3 DNA: TGTGCCATCAGTGAGGGACGTAAAACAGATACGCAGTATTTT
CDR3 protein: CAISEGRKTDTQYF

J gene: TRBJ2-2
D gene: TRBD2
V gene: TRBV27
clone size: .
CDR3 DNA: TGTGCCAGCAGTTTCCGGCGCGGACGGCTAGCGGAGGAGGGGGAGCTGTTTTTT
CDR3 protein: CASSFRRGRLAEEGELFF

J gene: TRBJ1-3
D gene: TRBD1
V gene: TRBV28
clone size: .
CDR3 DNA: TGTGCCAGCAGTTTATTTGGGACAGCCGGCTTGGATGGAAACACCATATATTTT
CDR3 protein: CASSLFGTAGLDGNTIYF

J gene: TRBJ2-7
D gene: .
V gene: TRBV18
clone size: .
CDR3 DNA: TGTGCCAGCTCGTCTACTAGGGTATTCTCCTACGAGCAGTACTTC
CDR3 protein: CASSSTRVFSYEQYF

J gene: TRBJ1-1
D gene: TRBD1
V gene: TRBV6-5
clone size: .
CDR3 DNA: TGTGCCAGCAGTTCGACAGGGGGCGTGACTGAAGCTTTCTTT
CDR3 protein: CASSSTGGVTEAFF

J gene: TRBJ1-2
D gene: .
V gene: TRBV7-9
clone size: .
CDR3 DNA: TGTGCCAGCAGCTTAGCGAGGGGTAACCAAGGGTTAAGAAGCTATGGCTACACCTTC
CDR3 protein: CASSLARGNQGLRSYGYTF

J gene: TRBJ1-3
D gene: .
V gene: TRBV6-1
clone size: .
CDR3 DNA: TGTGCCAGCAGTGAAAGGGCAGTGCTCCTCTCTGGAAACACCATATATTTT
CDR3 protein: CASSERAVLLSGNTIYF

J gene: TRBJ2-2
D gene: .
V gene: TRBV11-3
clone size: .
CDR3 DNA: TGTGCCAGCAGCGCCCGAATGTCCCAGGGCACCGGGGAGCTGTTTTTT
CDR3 protein: CASSARMSQGTGELFF

J gene: TRBJ2-7
D gene: TRBD2
V gene: TRBV27
clone size: .
CDR3 DNA: TGTGCCAGCAGTTTATCTCGCGGGAGCAAGGAGCAGTACTTC
CDR3 protein: CASSLSRGSKEQYF